The 15 T cell receptor beta chains reported below all come from one sample, sequenced in a study of blood T cell repertoires in COVID-19. Method: immunoSEQ multiplex PCR; TCRdb's copy keeps in-frame clones and lacks some. The sample shows roughly 400,000 clones, 80% to 90% of them seen only once. What was sequenced was PBMCs or T cells enriched from blood (not recorded which). The receptors were sampled from a man aged 25-40 years who had recovered from COVID-19.

This clone was recorded only once. The chain employs TRBV29-1 and TRBJ1-1; D may be TRBD1 (5 bases). Germline V gives CDR1 SQVTM, CDR2 ANQGSEA. This CDR3 is built from 14 residues. V was pared by 7 bases and J by 4 bases, with 19 bases between. The CDR3 coding sequence is TGCAGCGGACTCACTACAGGCTCGCTCACTGAAGCTTTCTTT. Amino acid sequence: CSGLTTGSLTEAFF.

This clone has only one observation. This chain joins TRBV4-1 and TRBJ1-3; D might be TRBD1 (5 bases). Trimming stripped 4 bases from V and 4 bases from J, with 17 bases between. The CDR3 is 16 amino acids. Looked up from germline, CDR1 is MGHRA and CDR2 is YSYEKL. CDR3 residues: CASSPNLDSAGNTIYF. The CDR3 DNA reads TGCGCCAGCAGCCCCAACCTCGACAGTGCCGGAAACACCATATATTTT.

CDR3 region: CASRTGTGATNEKLFF. The CDR3 nucleotides are TGTGCCAGTAGAACCGGGACAGGTGCAACTAATGAAAAACTGTTTTTT. The chain is built from TRBV19 and TRBJ1-4; TRBD1 agrees at 8 bases. Trimming took 6 bases from V and 0 from J; bases not matched to a gene: 6. CDR1 is LNHDA and CDR2 is SQIVND in the germline V gene (reference sequence). The CDR3 spans 16 residues.

J is TRBJ2-7 and V is TRBV27; D perhaps matches TRBD2 (6 bases). The CDR3 runs 15 residues. V was shortened by 3 bases and J by 4 bases, with 16 bases between the two germline ends. Looked up from germline, CDR1 is MNHEY and CDR2 is SMNVEV (reference sequence). CDR3 protein: CASSLGTGVRYEQYF. The CDR3 DNA reads TGTGCCAGCAGTTTGGGTACGGGAGTGCGATACGAGCAGTACTTC.

The chain uses TRBV4-1 and TRBJ1-2, with a possible D match to TRBD1 (6 bases). Between the trimmed V and J ends, which lost 4 bases and 3 bases, there was a span of 12 bases. CDR3 length equals 14 residues. Germline CDR1 reads MGHRA; CDR2 reads YSYEKL. The CDR3 coding sequence is TGCGCCAGCAGCCCCGGGGGGGCGGACTATGGCTACACCTTC. Its translation: CASSPGGADYGYTF.

The gene calls are TRBV19 and TRBJ2-5; D remains unclear. CDR3 length: 13 residues. Germline values: CDR1 LNHDA, CDR2 SQIVND (reference sequence). The V end was cut by 3 bases, the J end by 7 bases, with 12 bases between. Here the CDR3 reads CASSIGDGGTQYF. The CDR3 coding sequence is TGTGCCAGTAGTATCGGAGACGGTGGGACCCAGTACTTC.

The chain carries TRBV28 and TRBJ2-1, with D tentatively TRBD2 (6 bases). V lost 3 bases and J 4 bases, leaving 13 bases between the germline ends. The germline V gene encodes CDR1 MDHEN and CDR2 SYDVKM. The CDR3 totals 15 residues. CDR3 sequence (DNA): TGTGCCAGCAGTTTTCTTAGCGGATTTTACAATGAGCAGTTCTTC. As protein: CASSFLSGFYNEQFF. The whole variable domain, filled in from reference TRBV28 and TRBJ2-1, reads DVKVTQSSRYLVKRTGEKVFLECVQDMDHENMFWYRQDPGLGLRLIYFSYDVKMKEKGDIPEGYSVSREKKERFSLILESASTNQTSMYLCASSFLSGFYNEQFFGPGTRLTVL.

This chain links TRBV9 with TRBJ2-7; D may be TRBD1 (7 bases). This CDR3 region has 15 residues. Trimming took 3 bases from V and 0 from J, leaving 13 bases between them. Germline V lookup: CDR1 SGDLS, CDR2 YYNGEE. The CDR3 DNA follows: TGTGCCAGCAGCGCTGGAGGGGGCCTCTCCTACGAGCAGTACTTC. This sequence encodes CASSAGGGLSYEQYF.

The chain has TRBV2 and TRBJ1-2; D possibly corresponds to TRBD1 (6 bases). Germline V lookup: CDR1 SNHLY, CDR2 FYNNEI. Trimming pared 4 bases from V and 3 bases from J, leaving 12 bases between. The CDR3 loop spans 14 amino acids. CDR3 loop: CASSVQGHYYGYTF. The DNA for the CDR3 is TGTGCCAGCAGTGTCCAGGGACACTACTATGGCTACACCTTC. The full variable domain, rest sourced from reference TRBV2 and TRBJ1-2, is EPEVTQTPSHQVTQMGQEVILRCVPISNHLYFYWYRQILGQKVEFLVSFYNNEISEKSEIFDDQFSVERPDGSNFTLKIRSTKLEDSAMYFCASSVQGHYYGYTFGSGTRLTVV.

This chain joins TRBV18 and TRBJ1-3; D not resolved. Per germline, CDR1 KGHSH and CDR2 LQKENI. CDR3 length: 14 residues. V shed 1 base and J shed 4 bases, with 8 bases lying between them. The CDR3 bases are TGTGCCAGCTCACCACGGGCTGGCGGAAACACCATATATTTT. Its protein is CASSPRAGGNTIYF.

The chain recombines TRBV19 with TRBJ2-7; D not resolved. This CDR3 has 11 residues. Trimming stripped 5 bases from V and 6 bases from J, with 8 bases between. The germline V gene has CDR1 LNHDA and CDR2 SQIVND (reference sequence). CDR3 DNA sequence: TGTGCCAGTAGTGTTGGCTCCGAGCAGTACTTC. Its translation: CASSVGSEQYF.

This clone was seen only once. The chain couples TRBV7-8 to TRBJ2-5; no clear D gene. The CDR3 contains 14 residues. V lost 6 bases and J lost 0, with 11 bases in between. Germline V gene data show CDR1 as SGHVS and CDR2 as FQNEAQ. The CDR3 region is CASSLRRYQETQYF. In nucleotides, the CDR3 is TGTGCCAGCAGTCTTCGTCGGTACCAAGAGACCCAGTACTTC. Combining the CDR3 with reference TRBV7-8 and TRBJ2-5 gives the whole variable domain GAGVSQSPRYKVAKRGQDVALRCDPISGHVSLFWYQQALGQGPEFLTYFQNEAQLDKSGLPSDRFFAERPEGSVSTLKIQRTQQEDSAVYLCASSLRRYQETQYFGPGTRLLVL.

The CDR3 sequence is CASSKVYYGQHHNTEAFF. In DNA, the CDR3 is TGCGCCAGCAGCAAAGTGTATTACGGACAACACCACAACACTGAAGCTTTCTTT. This chain joins TRBV4-1 and TRBJ1-1, with D perhaps TRBD1 (5 bases). Trimming stripped 5 bases from V and 2 bases from J, with 24 bases between. Germline lookup yields CDR1 MGHRA and CDR2 YSYEKL. This CDR3 is 18 amino acids long.

The J gene is TRBJ2-1, the V gene TRBV2; possible D gene TRBD2, 5 bases. The CDR3 length is 17 residues. Trimming left V 7 bases short and J 3 bases short, with 22 bases between. Germline V gene data show CDR1 as SNHLY and CDR2 as FYNNEI. In nucleotides, the CDR3 is TGTGCCAGCACCGCTCTTGAGCGGTCCGTACTCTACAATGAGCAGTTCTTC. Its protein product is CASTALERSVLYNEQFF. The complete variable domain, with remaining parts taken from reference TRBV2 and TRBJ2-1, reads EPEVTQTPSHQVTQMGQEVILRCVPISNHLYFYWYRQILGQKVEFLVSFYNNEISEKSEIFDDQFSVERPDGSNFTLKIRSTKLEDSAMYFCASTALERSVLYNEQFFGPGTRLTVL.

The V call is TRBV6-5, the J call TRBJ2-2, with D possibly being TRBD1 (7 bases). Looked up from germline, CDR1 is MNHEY and CDR2 is SVGAGI. The V end lost 5 bases, the J end lost 7 bases, and 17 bases lay between the germline ends. CDR3 length equals 15 residues. DNA for the CDR3: TGTGCCAGCAGTACCGCGGCAGGGGGGTACGGGGAGCTGTTTTTT. Protein product: CASSTAAGGYGELFF.